These T cell receptor beta chains were read from a single sample in a study of blood T cell repertoires in COVID-19. Sequencing was performed with immunoSEQ multiplex PCR; in TCRdb, only in-frame clones are kept and a portion is missing. Among hundreds of thousands of clones listed, approximately 86% were seen once. The sequencing input was PBMCs or T cells enriched from blood (not recorded which). The receptors come from an older woman who had recovered from COVID-19. The CDR3 runs from the conserved cysteine through the conserved F or W. Each record gives: D gene, J gene, V gene, clone size, CDR3 DNA, CDR3 protein. D genes are given only for firm matches. Clone size is not always given. Where it is, it says once, few, many or a class for expanded clones.

d_gene: -
j_gene: TRBJ2-7
v_gene: TRBV18
abundance: -
CDR3nt: TGTGCCAGCTCACCAATTCAGGGAACCGAGCAGTACTTC
CDR3aa: CASSPIQGTEQYF

d_gene: -
j_gene: TRBJ2-1
v_gene: TRBV9
abundance: -
CDR3nt: TGTGCCAGCGGGCCCTCGAACTACAATGAGCAGTTCTTC
CDR3aa: CASGPSNYNEQFF

d_gene: -
j_gene: TRBJ1-2
v_gene: TRBV5-1
abundance: -
CDR3nt: TGCGCCAGCAGCTTACCCCCGCCTATACCCCTCTATGGCTACACCTTC
CDR3aa: CASSLPPPIPLYGYTF

d_gene: -
j_gene: TRBJ1-1
v_gene: TRBV7-8
abundance: -
CDR3nt: TGTGCCAGCAGCGGAGCAGCTAACACTGAAGCTTTCTTT
CDR3aa: CASSGAANTEAFF

d_gene: -
j_gene: TRBJ1-2
v_gene: TRBV2
abundance: -
CDR3nt: TGTGCCAGCAGTGGATTGGACTTTGGGGGCTACACCTTC
CDR3aa: CASSGLDFGGYTF

d_gene: -
j_gene: TRBJ1-2
v_gene: TRBV24-1
abundance: -
CDR3nt: TGTGCCACCAGTGACCCCAACTCGGGTGGCTACACCTTC
CDR3aa: CATSDPNSGGYTF

d_gene: -
j_gene: TRBJ1-2
v_gene: TRBV6-5
abundance: once
CDR3nt: TGTGCCAGCAGTCTAAACCCGACAGCGACTGGCTACACCTTC
CDR3aa: CASSLNPTATGYTF

d_gene: -
j_gene: TRBJ1-2
v_gene: TRBV21-1
abundance: -
CDR3nt: TGTGCCAGCAGCAAACAAACAGGCAAAGCTAACTATGGCTACACCTTC
CDR3aa: CASSKQTGKANYGYTF

d_gene: TRBD1
j_gene: TRBJ1-2
v_gene: TRBV25-1
abundance: -
CDR3nt: TGTGCCAGCAGTTGGGGACAGGGTCAGGATGGCTACACCTTC
CDR3aa: CASSWGQGQDGYTF

d_gene: TRBD1
j_gene: TRBJ1-2
v_gene: TRBV7-9
abundance: -
CDR3nt: TGTGCCAGCAGCCTGGGACAGGGACTCTATGGCTACACCTTC
CDR3aa: CASSLGQGLYGYTF

d_gene: -
j_gene: TRBJ2-1
v_gene: TRBV18
abundance: -
CDR3nt: TGTGCCAGCTCACCGGGCCCAGGCAATGAGCAGTTCTTC
CDR3aa: CASSPGPGNEQFF

d_gene: -
j_gene: TRBJ2-5
v_gene: TRBV3-1/TRBV3-2
abundance: -
CDR3nt: TGTGCCAGCAGCCAAGTGGGGCCACCGTCCGAGACCCAGTACTTC
CDR3aa: CASSQVGPPSETQYF

d_gene: -
j_gene: TRBJ1-4
v_gene: TRBV21-1
abundance: -
CDR3nt: TGTGCCAGCAGCAAAGGGGGAGGTGGGGATGGAAAACTGTTTTTT
CDR3aa: CASSKGGGGDGKLFF

d_gene: TRBD1
j_gene: TRBJ1-1
v_gene: TRBV5-8
abundance: -
CDR3nt: TGTGCCAGCAGCCCCGACAGGGTTGAAGCTTTCTTT
CDR3aa: CASSPDRVEAFF

d_gene: TRBD1
j_gene: TRBJ1-6
v_gene: TRBV5-6
abundance: once
CDR3nt: TGTGCCAGCAGTAGGGGGACAGGGGGTTTTTCAGCCCTCCACTTT
CDR3aa: CASSRGTGGFSALHF

d_gene: -
j_gene: TRBJ1-1
v_gene: TRBV7-9
abundance: -
CDR3nt: TGTGCCAGCAGCTTGTTCCCGTTAACTGAAGCTTTCTTT
CDR3aa: CASSLFPLTEAFF

d_gene: TRBD1
j_gene: TRBJ2-7
v_gene: TRBV7-8
abundance: -
CDR3nt: TGTGCCAGCAGTACAGGGGGCAAGGAGCAGTACTTC
CDR3aa: CASSTGGKEQYF

d_gene: TRBD1
j_gene: TRBJ1-5
v_gene: TRBV19
abundance: -
CDR3nt: TGTGCCAGTAGTCCAGAGGCGGGACAGCTCACCGGGGGTACCCAGCATTTT
CDR3aa: CASSPEAGQLTGGTQHF

d_gene: -
j_gene: TRBJ2-7
v_gene: TRBV5-1
abundance: -
CDR3nt: TGCGCCAGCAGCATGAGACTACCCGACTACGAGCAGTACTTC
CDR3aa: CASSMRLPDYEQYF

d_gene: TRBD1
j_gene: TRBJ2-1
v_gene: TRBV27
abundance: -
CDR3nt: TGTGCCAGCAGACCGACAGGGAACGAGCAGTTCTTC
CDR3aa: CASRPTGNEQFF

d_gene: -
j_gene: TRBJ1-1
v_gene: TRBV6-4
abundance: -
CDR3nt: TGTGCCAGCAGTGACCTGACAGTTTGGGTGAACACTGAAGCTTTCTTT
CDR3aa: CASSDLTVWVNTEAFF

d_gene: TRBD1
j_gene: TRBJ1-5
v_gene: TRBV10-2
abundance: once
CDR3nt: TGCGCCAGCAGACAGGGGGGTAATCAGCCCCAGCATTTT
CDR3aa: CASRQGGNQPQHF

d_gene: -
j_gene: TRBJ1-5
v_gene: TRBV5-6
abundance: few
CDR3nt: TGTGCCAGCAGCTTGGAAGCGGGCAATCAGCCCCAGCATTTT
CDR3aa: CASSLEAGNQPQHF

d_gene: -
j_gene: TRBJ2-1
v_gene: TRBV27
abundance: -
CDR3nt: TGTGCCAGCAGTTCTTCAGGGGCCAATGAGCAGTTCTTC
CDR3aa: CASSSSGANEQFF

d_gene: TRBD1
j_gene: TRBJ2-4
v_gene: TRBV3-1/TRBV3-2
abundance: -
CDR3nt: TGTGCCAGCAGCCAAGACGATAGGAGACAGGGAAACATTCAGTACTTC
CDR3aa: CASSQDDRRQGNIQYF

d_gene: -
j_gene: TRBJ1-1
v_gene: TRBV2
abundance: -
CDR3nt: TGTGCCAGCAGGAGGGAAACTGAAGCTTTCTTT
CDR3aa: CASRRETEAFF

d_gene: -
j_gene: TRBJ2-1
v_gene: TRBV10-3
abundance: few
CDR3nt: TGTGCCATCAAGTACTCGGACATATACAATGAGCAGTTCTTC
CDR3aa: CAIKYSDIYNEQFF

d_gene: -
j_gene: TRBJ2-5
v_gene: TRBV29-1
abundance: -
CDR3nt: TGCAGCGTTGACCCAGGGGTGGAGACCCAGTACTTC
CDR3aa: CSVDPGVETQYF

d_gene: -
j_gene: TRBJ2-1
v_gene: TRBV7-2
abundance: -
CDR3nt: TGTGCCAGCAGCCCACGAAATGGGGCCGGCAATGAGCAGTTCTTC
CDR3aa: CASSPRNGAGNEQFF